This paragraph covers one T cell receptor (beta chain) sequence. The sample comes from a study of control samples from healthy donors and cancer patients. Looked up from germline, CDR1 is SGHTA and CDR2 is FQGNSA. V was trimmed by 2 bases and J by 0 bases, leaving 8 bases between them. This CDR3 is 15 amino acids long. The data were produced by immunoSEQ multiplex PCR, yet TCRdb's version contains in-frame clones alone and is incomplete. The sample has about 55,000 clones, over 85% seen once. The source material was blood. This TCR was sampled from a man aged 30 to 45 in good health. The rearrangement joins TRBV7-2 to TRBJ1-5; D remains unclear. CDR3: CASSLSQDSNQPQHF. CDR3 DNA sequence: TGTGCCAGCAGCTTATCTCAGGATAGCAATCAGCCCCAGCATTTT.